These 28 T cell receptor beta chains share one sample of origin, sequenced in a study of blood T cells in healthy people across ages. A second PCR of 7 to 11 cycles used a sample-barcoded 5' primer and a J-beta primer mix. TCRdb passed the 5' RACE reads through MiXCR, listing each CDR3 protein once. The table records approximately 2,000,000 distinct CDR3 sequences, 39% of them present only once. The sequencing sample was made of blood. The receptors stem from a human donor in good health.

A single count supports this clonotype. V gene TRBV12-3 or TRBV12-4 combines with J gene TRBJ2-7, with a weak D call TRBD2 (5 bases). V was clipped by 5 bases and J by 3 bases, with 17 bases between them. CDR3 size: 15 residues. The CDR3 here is CASSRSAGYDYEQYF. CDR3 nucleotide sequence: TGTGCCAGCAGTAGGTCGGCGGGTTATGACTACGAGCAGTACTTC.

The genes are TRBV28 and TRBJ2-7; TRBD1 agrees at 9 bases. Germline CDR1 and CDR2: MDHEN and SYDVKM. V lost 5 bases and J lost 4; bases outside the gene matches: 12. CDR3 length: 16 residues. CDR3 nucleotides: TGTGCCAGCAGTCCAACCGGGACAGGGTCTTCGTACGAGCAGTACTTC. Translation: CASSPTGTGSSYEQYF.

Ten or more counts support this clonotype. DNA of the CDR3: TGTGCCAGCAGCTCTTGGGATGAGCAGTTCTTC. The encoded protein is CASSSWDEQFF. The V and J genes are TRBV7-9 and TRBJ2-1, with unresolved D. The CDR3 extends over 11 amino acids. The V and J ends lost 4 bases and 8 bases respectively, with 6 bases between them. Germline CDR1 SEHNR, CDR2 FQNEAQ (reference sequence).

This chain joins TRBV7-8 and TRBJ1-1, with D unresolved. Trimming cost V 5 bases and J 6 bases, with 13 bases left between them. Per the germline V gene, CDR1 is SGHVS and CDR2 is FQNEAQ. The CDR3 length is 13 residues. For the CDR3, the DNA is TGTGCCAGCAGCCCTCATGTCTTGGCTGAAGCTTTCTTT. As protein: CASSPHVLAEAFF.

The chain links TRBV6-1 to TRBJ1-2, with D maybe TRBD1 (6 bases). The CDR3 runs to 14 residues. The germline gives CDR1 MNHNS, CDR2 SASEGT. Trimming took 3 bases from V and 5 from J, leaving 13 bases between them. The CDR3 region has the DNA TGTGCCAGCAGTGACCCAGGGGTCGAGTATGGCTACACCTTC. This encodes CASSDPGVEYGYTF.

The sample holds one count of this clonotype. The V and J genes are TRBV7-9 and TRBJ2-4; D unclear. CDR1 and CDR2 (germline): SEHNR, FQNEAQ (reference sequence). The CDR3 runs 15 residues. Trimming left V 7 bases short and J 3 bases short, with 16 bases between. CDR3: CASNSGALVKNIQYF. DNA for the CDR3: TGTGCCAGCAACTCTGGAGCCCTAGTCAAAAACATTCAGTACTTC.

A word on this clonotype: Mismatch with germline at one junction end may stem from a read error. The CDR3 nucleotides are TGTGCCAGCAGTTACGGTCAGGGGCCTTACAATGAGCAGTTATTC. Protein product: CASSYGQGPYNEQLF. The genes are TRBV6-2 or TRBV6-3 and TRBJ2-1; possibly TRBD1 for D (6 bases). Germline V lookup: CDR1 MNHEY, CDR2 SVGEGT. This CDR3 has 15 amino acids.

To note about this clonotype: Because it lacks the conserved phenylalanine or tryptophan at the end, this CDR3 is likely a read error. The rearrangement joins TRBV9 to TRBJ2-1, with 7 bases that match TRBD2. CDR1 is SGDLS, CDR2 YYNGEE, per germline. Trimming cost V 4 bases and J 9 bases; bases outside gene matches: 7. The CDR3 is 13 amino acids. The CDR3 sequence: CASSPSGVGEQFC. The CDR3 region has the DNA TGTGCCAGCAGCCCAAGCGGGGTTGGTGAGCAGTTCTGC.

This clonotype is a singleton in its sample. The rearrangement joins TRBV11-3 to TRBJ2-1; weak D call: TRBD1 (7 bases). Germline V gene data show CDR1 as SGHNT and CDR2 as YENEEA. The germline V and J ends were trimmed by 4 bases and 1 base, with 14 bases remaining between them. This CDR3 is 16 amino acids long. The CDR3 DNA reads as TGTGCCAGCAGCTCGCGGGACAGATTTTCCTACAATGAGCAGTTCTTC. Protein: CASSSRDRFSYNEQFF.

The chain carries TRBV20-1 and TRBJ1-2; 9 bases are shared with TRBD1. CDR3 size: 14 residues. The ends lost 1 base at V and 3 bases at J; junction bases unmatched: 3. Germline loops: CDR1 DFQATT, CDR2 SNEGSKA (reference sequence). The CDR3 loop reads CSARGTGAHYGYTF. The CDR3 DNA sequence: TGCAGTGCTAGAGGGACAGGGGCTCACTATGGCTACACCTTC.

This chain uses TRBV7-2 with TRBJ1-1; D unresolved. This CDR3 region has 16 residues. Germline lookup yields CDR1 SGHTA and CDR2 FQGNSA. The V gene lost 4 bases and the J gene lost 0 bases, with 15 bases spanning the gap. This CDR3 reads CASSSPFFIMNTEAFF. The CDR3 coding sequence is TGTGCCAGCAGCTCCCCCTTCTTTATAATGAACACTGAAGCTTTCTTT.

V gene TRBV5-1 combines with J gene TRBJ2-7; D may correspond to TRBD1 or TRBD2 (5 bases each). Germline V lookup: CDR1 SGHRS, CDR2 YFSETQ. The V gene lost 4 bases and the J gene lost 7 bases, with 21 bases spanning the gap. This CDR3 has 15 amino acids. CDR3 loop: CASSLGPGAGNEQYF. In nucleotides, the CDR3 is TGCGCCAGCAGCCTGGGACCGGGTGCGGGCAATGAGCAGTACTTC.

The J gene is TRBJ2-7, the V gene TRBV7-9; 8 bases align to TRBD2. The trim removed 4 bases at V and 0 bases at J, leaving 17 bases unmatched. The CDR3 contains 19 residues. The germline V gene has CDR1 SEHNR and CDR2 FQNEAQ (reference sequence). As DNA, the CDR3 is TGTGCCAGCAGCTCCCCGATGGGGGCGGGGGGCCACAGCTCCTACGAGCAGTACTTC. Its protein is CASSSPMGAGGHSSYEQYF.

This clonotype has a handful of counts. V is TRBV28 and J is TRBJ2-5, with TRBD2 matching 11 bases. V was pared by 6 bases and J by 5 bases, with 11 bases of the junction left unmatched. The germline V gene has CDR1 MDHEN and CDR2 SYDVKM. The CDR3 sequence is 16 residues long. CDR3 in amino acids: CASSPNSGGAGETQYF. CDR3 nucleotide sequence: TGTGCCAGCAGCCCCAATAGCGGGGGGGCTGGGGAGACCCAGTACTTC.

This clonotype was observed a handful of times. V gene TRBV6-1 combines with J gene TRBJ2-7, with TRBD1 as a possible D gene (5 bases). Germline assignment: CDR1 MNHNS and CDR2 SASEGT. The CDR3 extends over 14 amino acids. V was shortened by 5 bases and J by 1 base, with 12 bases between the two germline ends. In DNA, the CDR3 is TGTGCCAGCAGTATAGTGCAGGGATCCTACGAGCAGTACTTC. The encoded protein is CASSIVQGSYEQYF.

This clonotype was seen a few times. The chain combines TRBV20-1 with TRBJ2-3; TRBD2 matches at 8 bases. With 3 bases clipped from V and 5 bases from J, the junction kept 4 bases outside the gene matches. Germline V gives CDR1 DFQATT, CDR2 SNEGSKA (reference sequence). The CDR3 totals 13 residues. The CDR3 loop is CSARARGVDTQYF. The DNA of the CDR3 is TGCAGTGCTAGGGCGCGGGGGGTAGATACGCAGTATTTT.

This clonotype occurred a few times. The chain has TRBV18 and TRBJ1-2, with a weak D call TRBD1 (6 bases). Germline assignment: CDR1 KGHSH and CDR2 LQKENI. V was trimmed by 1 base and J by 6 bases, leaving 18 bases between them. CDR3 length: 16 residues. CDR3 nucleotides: TGTGCCAGCTCACCACAGAGGGAATGGGACAATAATGGCTACACCTTC. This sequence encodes CASSPQREWDNNGYTF.

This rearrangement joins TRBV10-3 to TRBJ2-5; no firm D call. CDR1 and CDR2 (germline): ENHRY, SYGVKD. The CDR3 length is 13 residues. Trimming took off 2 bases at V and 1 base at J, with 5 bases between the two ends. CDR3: CAISEPAQETQYF. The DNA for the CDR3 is TGTGCCATCAGTGAGCCAGCCCAAGAGACCCAGTACTTC.

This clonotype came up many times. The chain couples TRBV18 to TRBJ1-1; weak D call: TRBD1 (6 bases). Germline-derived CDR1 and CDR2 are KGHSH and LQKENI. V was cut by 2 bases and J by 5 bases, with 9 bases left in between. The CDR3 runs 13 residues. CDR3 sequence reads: CASSPGTRTEAFF. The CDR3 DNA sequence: TGTGCCAGCTCACCAGGGACAAGGACTGAAGCTTTCTTT.

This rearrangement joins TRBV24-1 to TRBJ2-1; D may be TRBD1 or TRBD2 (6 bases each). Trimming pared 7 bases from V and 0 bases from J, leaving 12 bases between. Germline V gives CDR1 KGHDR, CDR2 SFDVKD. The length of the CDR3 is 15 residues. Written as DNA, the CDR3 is TGTGCCACCAGACCGGCGGGACACTCCTACAATGAGCAGTTCTTC. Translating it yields CATRPAGHSYNEQFF.

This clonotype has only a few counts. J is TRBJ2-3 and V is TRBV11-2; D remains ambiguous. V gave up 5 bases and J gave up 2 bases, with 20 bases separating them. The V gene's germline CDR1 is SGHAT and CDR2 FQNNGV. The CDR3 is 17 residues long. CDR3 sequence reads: CASSPGPGRENTDTQYF. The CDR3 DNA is TGTGCCAGCAGCCCCGGGCCGGGTAGGGAAAACACAGATACGCAGTATTTT.

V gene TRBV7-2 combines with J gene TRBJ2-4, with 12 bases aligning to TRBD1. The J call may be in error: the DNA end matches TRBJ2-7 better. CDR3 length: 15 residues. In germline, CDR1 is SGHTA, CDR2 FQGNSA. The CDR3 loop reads CASSSTGQGAFEQYF. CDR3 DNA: TGTGCCAGCAGCTCGACGGGACAGGGGGCTTTCGAGCAGTACTTC.

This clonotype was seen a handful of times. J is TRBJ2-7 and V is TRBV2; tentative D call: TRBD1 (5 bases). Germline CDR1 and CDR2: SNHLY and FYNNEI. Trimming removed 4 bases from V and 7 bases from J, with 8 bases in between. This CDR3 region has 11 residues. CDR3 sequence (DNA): TGTGCCAGCAGTGTCAGGGATGAGCAGTACTTC. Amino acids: CASSVRDEQYF.

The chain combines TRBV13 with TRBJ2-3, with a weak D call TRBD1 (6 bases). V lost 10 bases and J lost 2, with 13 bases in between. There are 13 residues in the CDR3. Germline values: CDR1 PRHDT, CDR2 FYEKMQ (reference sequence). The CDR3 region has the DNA TGTGCCACCAAGGGGGAATCCACAGATACGCAGTATTTT. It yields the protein CATKGESTDTQYF.

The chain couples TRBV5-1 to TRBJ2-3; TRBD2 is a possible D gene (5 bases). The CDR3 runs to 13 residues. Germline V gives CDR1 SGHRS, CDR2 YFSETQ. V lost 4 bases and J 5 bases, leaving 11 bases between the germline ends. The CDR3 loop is CASSPDYGDTQYF. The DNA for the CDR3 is TGCGCCAGCAGCCCTGACTATGGAGATACGCAGTATTTT.

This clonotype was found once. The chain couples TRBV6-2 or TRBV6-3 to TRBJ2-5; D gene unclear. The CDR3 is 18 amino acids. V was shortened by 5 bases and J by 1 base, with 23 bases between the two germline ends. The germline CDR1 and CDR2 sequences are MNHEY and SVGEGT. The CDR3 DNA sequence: TGTGCCAGCAGTCGACGGAGATTGTTGGGGTCTACCCAAGAGACCCAGTACTTC. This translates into CASSRRRLLGSTQETQYF.

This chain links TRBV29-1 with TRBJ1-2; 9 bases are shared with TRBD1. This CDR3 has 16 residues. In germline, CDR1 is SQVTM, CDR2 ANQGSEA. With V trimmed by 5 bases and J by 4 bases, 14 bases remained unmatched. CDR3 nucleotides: TGCAGCGTTCCGGGACAGGGCAATGAAGGGGCCTATGGCTACACCTTC. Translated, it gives CSVPGQGNEGAYGYTF.

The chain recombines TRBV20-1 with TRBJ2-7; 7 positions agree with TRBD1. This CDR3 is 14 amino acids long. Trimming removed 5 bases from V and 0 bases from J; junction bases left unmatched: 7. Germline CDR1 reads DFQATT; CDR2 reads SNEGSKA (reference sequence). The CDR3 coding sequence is TGCAGTGCTTCCCGGGACAGCAACTCCTACGAGCAGTACTTC. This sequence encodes CSASRDSNSYEQYF.